This T cell receptor beta chain was identified during a study of shared clonotypes between healthy human individuals. In the naive CD8 group, cells lacked CD45RO and were positively selected for CCR7, so terminally differentiated effector memory CD45RA+ cells were left out. The germline CDR1 and CDR2 sequences are PRHDT and FYEKMQ (reference sequence). The V end was cut by 3 bases, the J end by 6 bases, with 8 bases between. CDR3 length: 12 amino acids. Template for every sorted-subset replicate PCR totaled about 200 ng DNA, 25,000 to 35,000 T cell genomes. Methods used by the authors: ImmunoSEQ only sent back junction sequences with no quality scores, so filtering was done differently. Here immunoSEQ multiplex PCR was the method, and the copy in TCRdb shows in-frame clones only, minus some. From that table come the V and J calls and clone size; the DNA was used to work out D and trimming. This sample carries about 2 million clones, about 95% of them seen once, and the ten largest clones take 0.85% to 1.2%.

The V and J genes are TRBV13 and TRBJ1-2; D unresolved. The TCR comes from a man aged 18 to 29 in good health. Sequencing was carried out using naive CD8+ T cells sorted from blood. CDR3 region: CASSLLQDGYTF. The CDR3 DNA reads TGTGCCAGCAGCTTGCTTCAGGATGGCTACACCTTC.